This is a list of T cell receptor beta chains from one sample in a study of PD-L1 blockade in urothelial cancer. Profiling relied on immunoSEQ multiplex PCR, and the TCRdb table lists in-frame clones only, not all of them. The sample consists of 50,000 to 55,000 clones, about 80% of them appearing once. Specimen: PBMCs, collected around atezolizumab (anti-PD-L1) treatment. These TCRs come from a man between 65 and 85 years old with urothelial cancer. CDR3s include the opening cysteine and the closing phenylalanine or tryptophan. Each record gives: J gene, V gene, CDR3 length, D gene, CDR3 protein, CDR3 DNA. The D gene is left open where the match is weak.

TRBJ2-1 TRBV15 14 TRBD2 CATRLAGGRNEQFF TGTGCCACTAGACTAGCGGGAGGGCGGAATGAGCAGTTCTTC
TRBJ2-1 TRBV19 16 TRBD1 CASTRSGTGWANEQFF TGTGCCAGTACTCGGTCAGGGACAGGGTGGGCCAATGAGCAGTTCTTC
TRBJ1-5 TRBV6-4 13 NA CASSDPNNQPQHF TGTGCCAGCAGTGACCCTAATAATCAGCCCCAGCATTTT
TRBJ2-4 TRBV5-6 15 NA CASSPRVLAKNIQYF TGTGCCAGCAGCCCCCGCGTTCTAGCCAAAAACATTCAGTACTTC
TRBJ2-1 TRBV7-3 15 TRBD2 CASSPESGGLNEQFF TGTGCCAGCAGCCCGGAGAGCGGGGGGCTTAATGAGCAGTTCTTC
TRBJ2-1 TRBV27 15 NA CASSPPSSYYNEQFF TGTGCCAGCAGCCCCCCGAGCTCCTATTACAATGAGCAGTTCTTC
TRBJ1-1 TRBV18 14 NA CASSPPKGDTEAFF TGTGCCAGCTCACCACCGAAGGGGGACACTGAAGCTTTCTTT
TRBJ2-7 TRBV29-1 13 NA CSVGIYGNYEQYF TGCAGCGTGGGCATCTATGGTAATTACGAGCAGTACTTC
TRBJ1-2 TRBV30 11 NA CAWSVGAGYTF TGTGCCTGGAGTGTAGGGGCCGGCTACACCTTC
TRBJ1-2 TRBV10-1 16 NA CASNGQQSHKPYGYTF TGCGCCAGCAATGGACAGCAATCACATAAACCCTATGGCTACACCTTC
TRBJ2-2 TRBV19 13 NA CASSLQVVGELFF TGTGCCAGTAGTCTACAGGTCGTCGGGGAGCTGTTTTTT
TRBJ2-5 TRBV20-1 11 TRBD2 CSASGKETQYF TGCAGTGCGAGCGGGAAAGAGACCCAGTACTTC
TRBJ1-1 TRBV4-1 17 NA CASSQGPSSVMNTEAFF TGCGCCAGCAGCCAAGGACCAAGCAGCGTCATGAACACTGAAGCTTTCTTT
TRBJ1-1 TRBV5-5 17 TRBD1 CASLRAPGGTGGTEAFF TGTGCCAGCTTGAGGGCTCCGGGGGGGACAGGGGGCACTGAAGCTTTCTTT
TRBJ2-5 TRBV28 15 TRBD1 CASSLYGQGLETQYF TGTGCCAGCAGTTTATACGGACAGGGGTTAGAGACCCAGTACTTC